One and the same sample provided the 30 T cell receptor beta chains below, sequenced in a study of T-cell reconstitution after alpha-beta-depleted transplantation in children. The authors prepared the TCRbeta library with unique molecular identifiers. MiXCR was run by TCRdb on the PCR reads, yielding one entry per CDR3 protein. The sample records roughly 570,000 distinct CDR3 sequences, 25% to 30% being singletons. This specimen consisted of PBMCs, obtained before TCRalphabeta/CD19-depleted stem cell transplant. These TCRs come from a boy younger than two with Wiskott-Aldrich syndrome, due to receive a stem cell transplant.

This sequence joins TRBV12-3 or TRBV12-4 and TRBJ2-2; 7 nucleotides line up with TRBD1. Unmatched junction bases numbered 9, after V lost 2 bases and J lost 6 bases. The CDR3 length is 16 residues. The CDR3 sequence is CASSLFVGQGAGELFF. In DNA, the CDR3 is TGTGCCAGCAGTTTATTTGTGGGGCAGGGGGCCGGGGAGCTGTTTTTT.

This clonotype came up a few times. The V call is TRBV20-1, the J call TRBJ2-2, with D tentatively TRBD2 (7 bases). Trimming cost V 5 bases and J 3 bases, with 10 bases left between them. Germline loops: CDR1 DFQATT, CDR2 SNEGSKA (reference sequence). The CDR3 runs to 13 residues. The CDR3 bases are TGCAGTGCTGCGGGGGCGTACACCGGGGAGCTGTTTTTT. Protein product: CSAAGAYTGELFF.

The table lists this clonotype with a few counts. The J gene is TRBJ1-2, the V gene TRBV29-1; tentative D call: TRBD1 (5 bases). CDR1 and CDR2 from the germline V gene are SQVTM and ANQGSEA. This CDR3 contains 11 residues. V was clipped by 4 bases and J by 3 bases, with 6 bases between them. The CDR3 here is CSVAGHYGYTF. In DNA, the CDR3 is TGCAGCGTTGCAGGGCACTATGGCTACACCTTC.

In the case of this clonotype: Germline is not matched at one junction end, which may reflect a read error. The rearrangement uses TRBV5-1 and TRBJ2-3; 8 nucleotides line up with TRBD1. Per the germline V gene, CDR1 is SGHRS and CDR2 is YFSETQ. CDR3 size: 15 residues. CDR3 sequence reads: CASRLDRVSTDTQYF. CDR3 sequence (DNA): TGCGCCAGCAGATTGGACAGGGTCAGCACAGATACGCAGTATTTT.

This clonotype was recorded a few times. The genes are TRBV27 and TRBJ2-1; D is perhaps TRBD2 (6 bases). Germline CDR1 and CDR2: MNHEY and SMNVEV (reference sequence). The germline V and J ends were trimmed by 8 bases and 6 bases, with 8 bases remaining between them. This CDR3 region has 11 residues. The CDR3 bases are TGTGCCAGCGGGAGGACCAATGAGCAGTTCTTC. Protein sequence: CASGRTNEQFF.

This clonotype was recorded a few times. The chain recombines TRBV20-1 with TRBJ1-1; no firm D call. Germline V gene lookup returns CDR1 DFQATT and CDR2 SNEGSKA (reference sequence). The CDR3 loop spans 15 amino acids. Trimming removed 5 bases at V and 0 bases at J, with 16 bases between. The DNA for the CDR3 is TGCAGTGCTGGGTCGCGGACGGGTATGAACACTGAAGCTTTCTTT. Translated: CSAGSRTGMNTEAFF.

The chain recombines TRBV5-1 with TRBJ1-2, with D possibly being TRBD1 (6 bases). Trimming shortened V by 0 bases and J by 4 bases, and 19 bases separated the two germline ends. Looked up from germline, CDR1 is SGHRS and CDR2 is YFSETQ. The CDR3 loop spans 17 amino acids. CDR3 sequence: CASSLVGGGRPPYGYTF. The DNA for the CDR3 is TGCGCCAGCAGCTTGGTGGGGGGGGGGCGACCCCCCTATGGCTACACCTTC.

This chain links TRBV27 with TRBJ2-7; 9 nucleotides align to TRBD1. CDR1 and CDR2 (germline): MNHEY, SMNVEV (reference sequence). The junction had 8 bases not matched to a gene; V was cut back by 2 bases and J by 3 bases. The CDR3 totals 16 residues. CDR3 in DNA: TGTGCCAGCAGTTTAAAACCGGGACAGGGTTTCTACGAGCAGTACTTC. Amino acid sequence: CASSLKPGQGFYEQYF.

CDR3 sequence reads: CASGLPGIYNEQFF. In DNA, the CDR3 is TGTGCCAGCGGATTACCGGGAATATACAATGAGCAGTTCTTC. The chain carries TRBV27 and TRBJ2-1; the D gene is possibly TRBD2 (5 bases). Germline V gives CDR1 MNHEY, CDR2 SMNVEV (reference sequence). The CDR3 loop spans 14 amino acids. V was clipped by 8 bases and J by 4 bases, with 15 bases between them.

This clonotype has a handful of counts. The chain uses TRBV27 and TRBJ1-1; 7 nucleotides align to TRBD1. This CDR3 has 14 residues. The J segment lost 1 base and the V segment lost 6 bases, leaving 5 bases of the junction unmatched. Germline assignment: CDR1 MNHEY and CDR2 SMNVEV (reference sequence). In DNA form, the CDR3 reads TGTGCCAGCAGACAGGGGATGGGGAACACTGAAGCTTTCTTT. The encoded protein is CASRQGMGNTEAFF.

This clonotype was detected a few times. V is TRBV20-1 and J is TRBJ1-5; D gene ambiguous. The germline gives CDR1 DFQATT, CDR2 SNEGSKA (reference sequence). The length of the CDR3 is 16 residues. Trimming left V 4 bases short and J 1 base short, with 17 bases between. The CDR3, as DNA: TGCAGTGCTATCAAGAATCCGGGAGACAGCAATCAGCCCCAGCATTTT. Amino acids: CSAIKNPGDSNQPQHF.

The sample holds a few counts of this clonotype. V is TRBV11-1 and J is TRBJ2-2; either TRBD1 or TRBD2 may supply D (5 bases each). The CDR3 covers 18 residues. Trimming removed 1 base from V and 1 base from J, with 16 bases in between. Germline V gives CDR1 SGHAT, CDR2 FQDESV (reference sequence). The CDR3 nucleotides are TGTGCCAGCAGCTTAGGGTCAGGGCTCAGCGGGAACACCGGGGAGCTGTTTTTT. Translating it yields CASSLGSGLSGNTGELFF.

This clonotype has only a few counts. This chain connects TRBV4-1 to TRBJ2-2; D not certain. The V gene lost 1 base and the J gene lost 8 bases, with 5 bases spanning the gap. The CDR3 sequence is 12 residues long. Germline lookup yields CDR1 MGHRA and CDR2 YSYEKL. The DNA of the CDR3 is TGCGCCAGCAGCCAAGGCCTTGGGGAGCTGTTTTTT. Translation gives CASSQGLGELFF.

The rearrangement joins TRBV20-1 to TRBJ2-1; D gene ambiguous. The germline V gene has CDR1 DFQATT and CDR2 SNEGSKA (reference sequence). V was shortened by 6 bases and J by 12 bases, with 24 bases between the two germline ends. The CDR3 runs 14 residues. The CDR3 sequence: CSAPFRSPSVAQFF. CDR3 in DNA: TGCAGTGCCCCTTTCAGGAGTCCCAGCGTAGCGCAGTTCTTC.

CDR3 protein: CAISQGWKQETQYF. The CDR3 DNA is TGTGCCATCAGTCAGGGCTGGAAACAAGAGACCCAGTACTTC. The chain recombines TRBV10-3 with TRBJ2-5; the D gene is possibly TRBD1 (5 bases). From germline, CDR1 is ENHRY and CDR2 SYGVKD. The CDR3 runs to 14 residues. V shed 5 bases and J shed 2 bases, with 12 bases lying between them.

The V gene is TRBV5-6, the J gene TRBJ2-1, with TRBD2 matching 10 bases. The CDR3 contains 14 residues. From germline, CDR1 is SGHDT and CDR2 YYEEEE. The junction had 4 bases not matched to a gene; V was cut back by 8 bases and J by 2 bases. The CDR3 coding sequence is TGTGCCAGGGATACTAGCGGGACCTACAATGAGCAGTTCTTC. Amino acids: CARDTSGTYNEQFF. The complete variable domain, with remaining parts taken from reference TRBV5-6 and TRBJ2-1, reads DAGVTQSPTHLIKTRGQQVTLRCSPKSGHDTVSWYQQALGQGPQFIFQYYEEEERQRGNFPDRFSGHQFPNYSSELNVNALLLGDSALYLCARDTSGTYNEQFFGPGTRLTVL.

This clonotype has more than one count but fewer than ten. This sequence joins TRBV20-1 and TRBJ2-1; TRBD2 might be the D (7 bases). Trimming took off 6 bases at V and 6 bases at J, with 15 bases between the two ends. Germline CDR1 DFQATT, CDR2 SNEGSKA (reference sequence). The CDR3 length is 13 residues. The CDR3 DNA reads TGCAGTGCGGGGGGGCTAAGCCTCAATGAGCAGTTCTTC. This sequence encodes CSAGGLSLNEQFF.

The chain carries TRBV28 and TRBJ2-7; possible D gene TRBD1, 6 bases. From germline, CDR1 is MDHEN and CDR2 SYDVKM. The V and J ends lost 6 bases and 3 bases respectively, with 21 bases between them. The CDR3 has 16 residues. DNA for the CDR3: TGTGCCAGCAGCGAGAAAATGCAGGGGTATCTCTACGAGCAGTACTTC. Translated: CASSEKMQGYLYEQYF. Full variable domain (rest looked up from reference TRBV28 and TRBJ2-7): DVKVTQSSRYLVKRTGEKVFLECVQDMDHENMFWYRQDPGLGLRLIYFSYDVKMKEKGDIPEGYSVSREKKERFSLILESASTNQTSMYLCASSEKMQGYLYEQYFGPGTRLTVT.

This clonotype has just a few counts. The rearrangement links TRBV12-3 or TRBV12-4 to TRBJ2-3; D ambiguous. V was pared by 6 bases and J by 2 bases, with 15 bases between. CDR3 length: 15 residues. In nucleotides, the CDR3 is TGTGCCAGCAGCCTTGCCGAGGCCGTCACAGATACGCAGTATTTT. This sequence encodes CASSLAEAVTDTQYF.

The chain couples TRBV7-2 to TRBJ2-7, with 7 bases aligning to TRBD1. V lost 0 bases and J lost 0; bases outside the gene matches: 8. The CDR3 consists of 17 residues. Germline CDR1 SGHTA, CDR2 FQGNSA. This CDR3 reads CASSLASDRPSSYEQYF. The CDR3 DNA reads TGTGCCAGCAGCTTAGCGTCGGACAGGCCTAGCTCCTACGAGCAGTACTTC.

The V gene is TRBV6-5, the J gene TRBJ1-2; no reliable D call. The germline V gene has CDR1 MNHEY and CDR2 SVGAGI. The CDR3 runs to 11 residues. V gave up 6 bases and J gave up 8 bases, with 10 bases separating them. This CDR3 is CASRGYEGYTF. In DNA, the CDR3 is TGTGCCAGCAGGGGTTACGAAGGCTACACCTTC.

This clonotype was observed a few times. One end of the junction fails to match germline, which may point to a read error. In nucleotides, the CDR3 is TGTGCAAGCACAAAGGGAGGCGGTGGGGCCAACGTCCTGACTTTC. The encoded protein is CASTKGGGGANVLTF. This chain connects TRBV6-5 to TRBJ2-6; D may be TRBD2 (6 bases). CDR1 MNHEY and CDR2 SVGAGI come from the germline V gene. The CDR3 has 15 residues.

This clonotype showed up just a few times. The V gene is TRBV12-3 or TRBV12-4, the J gene TRBJ1-1, with 8 positions matching TRBD1. Unmatched junction bases numbered 4, after V lost 6 bases and J lost 7 bases. This CDR3 has 12 amino acids. CDR3 nucleotide sequence: TGTGCCAGCAGCCTCGGACAGGGTGAAGCTTTCTTT. Its translation: CASSLGQGEAFF.

This clonotype occurred once. This sequence joins TRBV27 and TRBJ2-7, with TRBD1 matching 9 bases. The CDR3 loop spans 15 amino acids. Germline CDR1 and CDR2: MNHEY and SMNVEV (reference sequence). Trimming cost V 3 bases and J 3 bases; bases outside gene matches: 6. The DNA of the CDR3 is TGTGCCAGCAGTTTCCGGGACAGGGCTGGCTACGAGCAGTACTTC. It codes for CASSFRDRAGYEQYF.

V is TRBV20-1 and J is TRBJ1-4; tentative D call: TRBD1 (5 bases). V was trimmed by 0 bases and J by 8 bases, leaving 16 bases between them. Germline CDR1 reads DFQATT; CDR2 reads SNEGSKA (reference sequence). This CDR3 spans 15 amino acids. DNA for the CDR3: TGCAGTGCTAGAGATCGGGCAGGGTCCAGGGAAAAACTGTTTTTT. Translated, it gives CSARDRAGSREKLFF.

This clonotype was counted a few times. CDR3 sequence: CASSLAPGVGYEQYF. The CDR3 bases are TGTGCCAGCAGCTTAGCTCCGGGAGTCGGGTACGAGCAGTACTTC. The V gene is TRBV7-4, the J gene TRBJ2-7; D is possibly TRBD2 (6 bases). Germline V gives CDR1 SGHVT, CDR2 SQSDAQ. The CDR3 covers 15 residues. V was pared by 0 bases and J by 4 bases, with 13 bases between.

This clonotype showed up many times. V usage is TRBV28 and J usage is TRBJ2-7, with D unclear. V lost 5 bases to trimming and J lost 4 bases, with 9 bases between them. Germline loops: CDR1 MDHEN, CDR2 SYDVKM. There are 12 residues in the CDR3. Here the CDR3 DNA reads TGTGCCAGCAGTACCCTTGGGTACGAGCAGTACTTC. Its protein is CASSTLGYEQYF.

The chain employs TRBV2 and TRBJ2-1; weak D call: TRBD2 (6 bases). Germline CDR1 is SNHLY and CDR2 is FYNNEI. V shed 6 bases and J shed 0 bases, with 12 bases lying between them. The CDR3 length is 15 residues. Here the CDR3 DNA reads TGTGCCAGCAGCTTAGCGGAGCTCTCCTACAATGAGCAGTTCTTC. Protein sequence: CASSLAELSYNEQFF.

This chain connects TRBV20-1 to TRBJ2-1, with TRBD2 matching 11 bases. The CDR3 is made up of 15 amino acids. V trimming: 6 bases; J trimming: 5 bases; junction bases outside the gene matches: 9. Per the germline V gene, CDR1 is DFQATT and CDR2 is SNEGSKA (reference sequence). The CDR3 sequence is CSAGTGTSGDNEQFF. As DNA, the CDR3 is TGCAGTGCCGGGACCGGGACTAGCGGAGACAATGAGCAGTTCTTC.

As for this clonotype: The junction differs from germline at one of its ends, possibly a read error. The chain recombines TRBV3-1 with TRBJ2-1; 11 bases line up with TRBD2. CDR3 length: 12 residues. In germline, CDR1 is LGHDT, CDR2 YNNKEL (reference sequence). CDR3 nucleotide sequence: TGTGCCAGCAGCCCGACTAGCGGGGTCGCTATCTTC. Its translation: CASSPTSGVAIF.